Listed here are 27 T cell receptor beta chains from one sample, sequenced in a study of blood T cell repertoires in COVID-19. Assay used: immunoSEQ multiplex PCR; TCRdb lists only in-frame clones, some missing. The sample has 250,000 or so clones, about four fifths seen once. Sequencing was performed on PBMCs or T cells enriched from blood (not recorded which). Receptors were obtained from a man aged 50 to 59 who had recovered from COVID-19.

The CDR3 loop reads CASIKGTHEDEQFF. CDR3 nucleotide sequence: TGTGCCAGCATTAAGGGGACACATGAGGATGAGCAGTTCTTC. J is TRBJ2-1 and V is TRBV28, with D possibly being TRBD1 (6 bases). The germline V gene has CDR1 MDHEN and CDR2 SYDVKM. V was pared by 7 bases and J by 8 bases, with 18 bases between. The CDR3 is 14 amino acids.

The chain uses TRBV9 and TRBJ2-3; 8 bases line up with TRBD2. V lost 3 bases to trimming and J lost 4 bases; unmatched junction nucleotides: 7. Germline values: CDR1 SGDLS, CDR2 YYNGEE. The CDR3 totals 15 residues. CDR3 sequence: CASSGAGAGADTQYF. The CDR3 DNA follows: TGTGCCAGCAGCGGAGCGGGAGCTGGGGCAGATACGCAGTATTTT.

Here the CDR3 reads CASSIVQVSWPQHF. CDR3 bases: TGTGCCAGTAGTATAGTACAGGTTAGCTGGCCCCAGCATTTT. The chain combines TRBV19 with TRBJ1-5; TRBD1 might be the D (5 bases). Germline V gene sequence: CDR1 LNHDA, CDR2 SQIVND (reference sequence). Deletions cut 1 base from V and 9 bases from J, with 13 bases between. CDR3 length equals 14 residues.

The V call is TRBV24-1, the J call TRBJ1-2; 9 bases align to TRBD1. With V trimmed by 4 bases and J by 0 bases, 5 bases remained unmatched. The CDR3 is 16 residues long. CDR1 and CDR2 (germline): KGHDR, SFDVKD. The CDR3 sequence: CATSDGTGRANYGYTF. The CDR3 coding sequence is TGTGCCACCAGTGACGGGACAGGGCGGGCTAACTATGGCTACACCTTC.

This chain joins TRBV15 and TRBJ1-1, with 9 bases that match TRBD1. CDR3 length: 15 amino acids. Losses at the gene ends were 2 bases for V and 6 bases for J; bases not matched to a gene: 7. Germline loops: CDR1 LNHNV, CDR2 YYDKDF (reference sequence). Here the CDR3 reads CATSRTGGRWAEAFF. CDR3 DNA sequence: TGTGCCACCAGCAGAACAGGGGGCAGGTGGGCTGAAGCTTTCTTT.

This clone was found a few times. CDR3 DNA: TGCGCCAGCAGCTTCGGGAACACAGGGGGGGACTATGGCTACACCTTC. It encodes CASSFGNTGGDYGYTF. J is TRBJ1-2 and V is TRBV5-1; 8 nucleotides align to TRBD1. The germline gives CDR1 SGHRS, CDR2 YFSETQ. Unmatched junction bases numbered 9, after V lost 2 bases and J lost 3 bases. The CDR3 length is 16 residues. Full variable domain (rest looked up from reference TRBV5-1 and TRBJ1-2): KAGVTQTPRYLIKTRGQQVTLSCSPISGHRSVSWYQQTPGQGLQFLFEYFSETQRNKGNFPGRFSGRQFSNSRSEMNVSTLELGDSALYLCASSFGNTGGDYGYTFGSGTRLTVV.

The gene calls are TRBV5-1 and TRBJ2-7; D possibly corresponds to TRBD1 (6 bases). Germline V CDR1 and CDR2: SGHRS, YFSETQ. Trimming took off 4 bases at V and 1 base at J, with 15 bases between the two ends. The CDR3 has 15 amino acids. CDR3 in amino acids: CASSTGLLGSYEQYF. The CDR3, as DNA: TGCGCCAGCAGCACAGGGTTATTGGGTTCCTACGAGCAGTACTTC. Complete variable domain (other parts from reference TRBV5-1 and TRBJ2-7): KAGVTQTPRYLIKTRGQQVTLSCSPISGHRSVSWYQQTPGQGLQFLFEYFSETQRNKGNFPGRFSGRQFSNSRSEMNVSTLELGDSALYLCASSTGLLGSYEQYFGPGTRLTVT.

V gene TRBV3-1 (or the pseudogene TRBV3-2) combines with J gene TRBJ2-7, with 8 bases that match TRBD1. The CDR3 consists of 15 residues. The germline V gene encodes CDR1 LGHDT and CDR2 YNNKEL (reference sequence). J gave up 1 base and V 4 bases, and 6 bases lay outside the gene matches. Here the CDR3 reads CASSPGRQGSYEQYF. The DNA of the CDR3 is TGTGCCAGCAGCCCCGGGCGACAGGGGTCCTACGAGCAGTACTTC.

V is TRBV9 and J is TRBJ2-2; D unresolved. CDR3 length: 13 residues. Trimming took off 3 bases at V and 5 bases at J, with 8 bases between the two ends. Germline V gene lookup returns CDR1 SGDLS and CDR2 YYNGEE. In DNA form, the CDR3 reads TGTGCCAGCAGCGCCGCGGTGACCGGGGAGCTGTTTTTT. It is translated as CASSAAVTGELFF.

The rearrangement links TRBV7-3 to TRBJ1-6; TRBD1 is a possible D gene (5 bases). The germline CDR1 and CDR2 sequences are SGHTA and FQGTGA. V lost 5 bases and J 7 bases, leaving 15 bases between the germline ends. This CDR3 is 15 amino acids long. This chain's CDR3 is CASSPGGGYNSPLHF. DNA for the CDR3: TGTGCCAGCAGCCCCGGGGGGGGGTACAATTCACCCCTCCACTTT.

This sequence joins TRBV4-1 and TRBJ2-5; 10 bases align to TRBD2. The CDR3 extends over 18 amino acids. Germline trimming cut 1 base from V and 0 bases from J; bases unmatched to any gene: 8. CDR1 and CDR2 (germline): MGHRA, YSYEKL. In DNA form, the CDR3 reads TGCGCCAGCAGCCAAGTGTTAGCGGGGGGCGGGTACCAAGAGACCCAGTACTTC. Its protein is CASSQVLAGGGYQETQYF.

V is TRBV3-1 (or the pseudogene TRBV3-2) and J is TRBJ2-3; 7 bases align to TRBD1. The CDR3 length is 17 residues. Germline values: CDR1 LGHDT, CDR2 YNNKEL (reference sequence). Losses at the gene ends were 1 base for V and 0 bases for J; bases not matched to a gene: 7. CDR3 nucleotides: TGTGCCAGCAGCCAAGGGGTGGGGACAGCTAGCACAGATACGCAGTATTTT. Protein sequence: CASSQGVGTASTDTQYF.

The rearrangement joins TRBV7-6 to TRBJ1-5, with D uncertain. The CDR3 totals 15 residues. The germline V and J ends were trimmed by 1 base and 1 base, with 8 bases remaining between them. Germline CDR1 SGHVS, CDR2 FNYEAQ. The CDR3 DNA reads TGTGCCAGCAGCTTAGTCCCGGAGAGCAATCAGCCCCAGCATTTT. This codes for CASSLVPESNQPQHF. Together with reference TRBV7-6 and TRBJ1-5, the CDR3 gives the full variable domain: GAGVSQSPRYKVTKRGQDVALRCDPISGHVSLYWYRQALGQGPEFLTYFNYEAQQDKSGLPNDRFSAERPEGSISTLTIQRTEQRDSAMYRCASSLVPESNQPQHFGDGTRLSIL.

The table lists this clone with many counts. The chain uses TRBV6-5 and TRBJ1-2, with D possibly being TRBD1 (6 bases). This CDR3 contains 14 residues. The germline gives CDR1 MNHEY, CDR2 SVGAGI. The ends were cut back, 6 bases at V and 0 bases at J, with 11 bases in the middle. DNA for the CDR3: TGTGCCAGCAGGGCGCGGGGGCCTAACTATGGCTACACCTTC. Its protein product is CASRARGPNYGYTF.

The chain couples TRBV5-1 to TRBJ1-2; a weak D match, TRBD1 (5 bases). The CDR3 consists of 13 residues. Germline V gene sequence: CDR1 SGHRS, CDR2 YFSETQ. Trimming took off 0 bases at V and 10 bases at J, with 13 bases between the two ends. The chain's CDR3 is CASSLEGAPFYTF. The DNA of the CDR3 is TGCGCCAGCAGCTTGGAAGGGGCCCCTTTCTACACCTTC.

The chain recombines TRBV5-1 with TRBJ2-7; TRBD2 is a possible D gene (6 bases). The CDR3 sequence is 14 residues long. V was clipped by 0 bases and J by 0 bases, with 7 bases between them. Germline V gives CDR1 SGHRS, CDR2 YFSETQ. CDR3 sequence (DNA): TGCGCCAGCAGCTTGGCGGGAGACTCCTACGAGCAGTACTTC. Translated, it gives CASSLAGDSYEQYF.

J is TRBJ1-4 and V is TRBV5-4; possibly TRBD1 for D (6 bases). V was trimmed by 2 bases and J by 2 bases, leaving 10 bases between them. CDR3 size: 15 residues. Germline V CDR1 and CDR2: SGHNT, YYREEE (reference sequence). The CDR3 DNA sequence: TGTGCCAGCAGCTTCGAACAGGGTACTAATGAAAAACTGTTTTTT. Amino acids: CASSFEQGTNEKLFF.

This chain joins TRBV6-5 and TRBJ2-5; tentatively, D is TRBD1 (5 bases). This CDR3 comprises 12 residues. CDR1 and CDR2 (germline): MNHEY, SVGAGI. Trimming removed 8 bases at V and 4 bases at J, with 11 bases between. DNA for the CDR3: TGTGCCAGCCTGGACAAAATAGAGACCCAGTACTTC. Translating gives CASLDKIETQYF.

The chain carries TRBV7-3 and TRBJ2-3, with D possibly TRBD2 on 5 matching bases. Per germline, CDR1 SGHTA and CDR2 FQGTGA. Trimming left V 2 bases short and J 2 bases short, with 11 bases between. The length of the CDR3 is 15 residues. CDR3: CASSLGERFTDTQYF. The DNA of the CDR3 is TGTGCCAGCAGCTTAGGGGAGCGGTTCACAGATACGCAGTATTTT.

CDR3 DNA sequence: TGTGCCAGCAGCGCCCGACAGGGGATCACCGGGGAGCTGTTTTTT. It codes for CASSARQGITGELFF. The V and J genes are TRBV7-2 and TRBJ2-2; 8 bases fit TRBD1. Trimming took 5 bases from V and 4 from J; bases not matched to a gene: 6. The germline V gene encodes CDR1 SGHTA and CDR2 FQGNSA. CDR3 size: 15 residues.

The rearrangement links TRBV9 to TRBJ1-4; TRBD1 agrees at 10 bases. Trimming removed 3 bases from V and 7 bases from J; junction bases left unmatched: 6. Germline CDR1 and CDR2: SGDLS and YYNGEE. The CDR3 sequence is 15 residues long. The chain's CDR3 is CASSGRTGGFEKLFF. The CDR3 DNA reads TGTGCCAGCAGCGGTCGGACAGGGGGTTTTGAAAAACTGTTTTTT.

The J gene is TRBJ2-5, the V gene TRBV5-1; 11 bases agree with TRBD2. Trimming cost V 4 bases and J 3 bases; bases outside gene matches: 2. Germline loops: CDR1 SGHRS, CDR2 YFSETQ. The CDR3 is made up of 14 amino acids. CDR3 region: CASSPGLAEETQYF. CDR3 DNA sequence: TGCGCCAGCAGCCCGGGACTAGCGGAAGAGACCCAGTACTTC. The full variable domain, completed using reference TRBV5-1 and TRBJ2-5, is KAGVTQTPRYLIKTRGQQVTLSCSPISGHRSVSWYQQTPGQGLQFLFEYFSETQRNKGNFPGRFSGRQFSNSRSEMNVSTLELGDSALYLCASSPGLAEETQYFGPGTRLLVL.

V gene TRBV30 combines with J gene TRBJ1-1; TRBD1 is a possible D gene (5 bases). V dropped 2 bases and J dropped 1 base, with 17 bases sitting between them. CDR1 and CDR2 (germline): GTSNPN, SVGIG (reference sequence). This CDR3 has 16 amino acids. The CDR3 nucleotides read TGTGCCTGGAGTCTAGGGGTAGTGGGGGGGAACACTGAAGCTTTCTTT. Translating it yields CAWSLGVVGGNTEAFF.

The chain uses TRBV7-8 and TRBJ1-5; D is perhaps TRBD1 (5 bases). Trimming took 0 bases from V and 1 from J, leaving 7 bases between them. Germline CDR1 reads SGHVS; CDR2 reads FQNEAQ. This CDR3 has 15 amino acids. CDR3 nucleotide sequence: TGTGCCAGCAGCTTAGCGCGGGGGAGCAATCAGCCCCAGCATTTT. Its translation: CASSLARGSNQPQHF.

V and J are TRBV5-4 and TRBJ1-2, with 11 positions matching TRBD1. Germline CDR1 is SGHNT and CDR2 is YYREEE (reference sequence). The CDR3 runs to 14 residues. With 7 bases clipped from V and 7 bases from J, the junction kept 9 bases outside the gene matches. CDR3 sequence: CASSRTGGNSGYTF. The DNA of the CDR3 is TGTGCCAGCTCGAGGACAGGGGGCAATTCTGGCTACACCTTC.

The count of this clone is one. The V and J genes are TRBV11-3 and TRBJ2-2; 8 bases map to TRBD2. The germline V gene encodes CDR1 SGHNT and CDR2 YENEEA. With V trimmed by 1 base and J by 4 bases, 2 bases remained unmatched. CDR3 length: 15 amino acids. The CDR3 spells CASSLAGGLTGELFF. The CDR3 nucleotides read TGTGCCAGCAGCTTAGCGGGGGGGCTCACCGGGGAGCTGTTTTTT.

The chain links TRBV5-1 to TRBJ1-5; the D gene is possibly TRBD1 (5 bases). The CDR3 has 15 amino acids. The germline V and J ends were trimmed by 0 bases and 7 bases, with 14 bases remaining between them. Germline CDR1 reads SGHRS; CDR2 reads YFSETQ. CDR3 amino acids: CASSLGGRADQPQHF. For the CDR3, the DNA is TGCGCCAGCAGCTTGGGGGGCAGGGCGGACCAGCCCCAGCATTTT.